The 6 T cell receptor beta chains reported below all come from one sample, sequenced in a study of T cell repertoires in cytomegalovirus infection. TCRdb redid the calling of the reads with MiXCR, one entry per CDR3 protein. The data hold 510,000 or so distinct CDR3 sequences, with about 30% observed a single time. The sequenced sample was PBMCs. Receptors originate from a human donor in good health (CMV status not recorded). Some clones in this sample may be carry-over from other donors' samples.

The V gene is TRBV24-1, the J gene TRBJ2-2; 10 nucleotides align to TRBD1. Germline trimming cut 2 bases from V and 5 bases from J; bases unmatched to any gene: 4. This CDR3 comprises 16 residues. Germline-derived CDR1 and CDR2 are KGHDR and SFDVKD. CDR3 protein: CATSDYGTGDTGELFF. DNA of the CDR3: TGTGCCACCAGTGATTATGGGACAGGGGATACCGGGGAGCTGTTTTTT.

J is TRBJ1-4 and V is TRBV10-3; 9 bases match TRBD1. The CDR3 has 15 amino acids. The germline V gene has CDR1 ENHRY and CDR2 SYGVKD. V gave up 4 bases and J gave up 5 bases; unmatched junction bases: 5. CDR3 residues: CAISVSGTGNEKLFF. In DNA form, the CDR3 reads TGTGCCATCAGTGTCTCCGGGACAGGGAATGAAAAACTGTTTTTT.

The chain is built from TRBV19 and TRBJ1-2; D call uncertain. V lost 0 bases and J lost 3, with 11 bases in between. This CDR3 is built from 15 residues. Germline loops: CDR1 LNHDA, CDR2 SQIVND (reference sequence). In DNA form, the CDR3 reads TGTGCCAGTAGTATAGAGAACCCGTCCGACTATGGCTACACCTTC. Translation: CASSIENPSDYGYTF.

This clonotype was observed many times. This chain links TRBV7-2 with TRBJ2-3; possible D gene TRBD1, 6 bases. The CDR3 totals 14 residues. V shed 7 bases and J shed 6 bases, with 17 bases lying between them. CDR1 and CDR2 (germline): SGHTA, FQGNSA. CDR3 amino acids: CASTLEGVLDTQYF. CDR3 nucleotides: TGTGCCAGCACCCTAGAGGGGGTTTTGGATACGCAGTATTTT. Variable domain in full (rest from reference TRBV7-2 and TRBJ2-3): GAGVSQSPSNKVTEKGKDVELRCDPISGHTALYWYRQSLGQGLEFLIYFQGNSAPDKSGLPSDRFSAERTGGSVSTLTIQRTQQEDSAVYLCASTLEGVLDTQYFGPGTRLTVL.

This clonotype was seen a handful of times. V and J are TRBV19 and TRBJ1-5; D gene unclear. Germline lookup yields CDR1 LNHDA and CDR2 SQIVND (reference sequence). V gave up 5 bases and J gave up 7 bases, with 12 bases separating them. This CDR3 has 13 amino acids. The CDR3 spells CASSAPTGQPQHF. CDR3 DNA sequence: TGTGCCAGTAGTGCCCCGACCGGGCAGCCCCAGCATTTT.

This clonotype was picked up many times. The V call is TRBV7-2, the J call TRBJ2-1, with D possibly being TRBD2 (5 bases). Germline CDR1 SGHTA, CDR2 FQGNSA. The CDR3 contains 19 residues. V lost 0 bases, J lost 2 bases, and 20 bases lay in between. The chain's CDR3 is CASSLAASLRTSTYNEQFF. In DNA form, the CDR3 reads TGTGCCAGCAGCTTAGCGGCTAGCTTACGCACGTCTACCTACAATGAGCAGTTCTTC.